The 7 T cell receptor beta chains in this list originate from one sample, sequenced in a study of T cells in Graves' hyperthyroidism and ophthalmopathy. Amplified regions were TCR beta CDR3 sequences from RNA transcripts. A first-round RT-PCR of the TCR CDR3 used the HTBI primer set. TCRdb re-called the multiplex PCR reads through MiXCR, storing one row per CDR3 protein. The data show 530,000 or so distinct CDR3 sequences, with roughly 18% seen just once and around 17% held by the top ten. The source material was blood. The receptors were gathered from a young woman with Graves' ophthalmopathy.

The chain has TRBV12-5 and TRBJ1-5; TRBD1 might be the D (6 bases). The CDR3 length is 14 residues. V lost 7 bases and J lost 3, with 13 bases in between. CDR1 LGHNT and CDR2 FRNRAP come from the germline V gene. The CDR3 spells CASAAGQPNQPQHF. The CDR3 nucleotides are TGTGCTAGTGCCGCCGGACAGCCCAATCAGCCCCAGCATTTT.

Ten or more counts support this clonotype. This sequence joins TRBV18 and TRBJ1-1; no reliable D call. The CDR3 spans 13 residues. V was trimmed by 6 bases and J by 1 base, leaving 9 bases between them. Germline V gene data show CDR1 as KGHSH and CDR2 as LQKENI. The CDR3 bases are TGTGCCAGCTCTAAAGCAGAGAACACTGAAGCTTTCTTT. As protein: CASSKAENTEAFF. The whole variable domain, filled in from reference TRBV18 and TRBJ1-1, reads NAGVMQNPRHLVRRRGQEARLRCSPMKGHSHVYWYRQLPEEGLKFMVYLQKENIIDESGMPKERFSAEFPKEGPSILRIQQVVRGDSAAYFCASSKAENTEAFFGQGTRLTVV.

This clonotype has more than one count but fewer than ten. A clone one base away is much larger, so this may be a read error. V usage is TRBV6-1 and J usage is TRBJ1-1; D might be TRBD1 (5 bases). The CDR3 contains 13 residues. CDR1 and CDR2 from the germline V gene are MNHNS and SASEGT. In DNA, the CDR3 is TGTGCCAGCAGTGAACGGGGGAACACTGAAGCTTCCTTT. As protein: CASSERGNTEASF.

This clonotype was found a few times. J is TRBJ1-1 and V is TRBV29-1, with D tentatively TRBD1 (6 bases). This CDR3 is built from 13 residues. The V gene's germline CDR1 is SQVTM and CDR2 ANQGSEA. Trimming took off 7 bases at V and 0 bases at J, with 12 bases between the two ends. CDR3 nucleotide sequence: TGCAGCGCCGAGGGACAAGTGAACACTGAAGCTTTCTTT. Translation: CSAEGQVNTEAFF. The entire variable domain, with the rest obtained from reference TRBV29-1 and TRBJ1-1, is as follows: SAVISQKPSRDICQRGTSLTIQCQVDSQVTMMFWYRQQPGQSLTLIATANQGSEATYESGFVIDKFPISRPNLTFSTLTVSNMSPEDSSIYLCSAEGQVNTEAFFGQGTRLTVV.

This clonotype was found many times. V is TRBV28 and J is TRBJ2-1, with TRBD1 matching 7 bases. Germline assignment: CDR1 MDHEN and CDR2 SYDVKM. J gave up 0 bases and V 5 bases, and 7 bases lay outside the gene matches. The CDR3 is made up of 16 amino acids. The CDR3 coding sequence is TGTGCCAGCAGTCTCGGTGGGGACAGCTCCTACAATGAGCAGTTCTTC. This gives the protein CASSLGGDSSYNEQFF.

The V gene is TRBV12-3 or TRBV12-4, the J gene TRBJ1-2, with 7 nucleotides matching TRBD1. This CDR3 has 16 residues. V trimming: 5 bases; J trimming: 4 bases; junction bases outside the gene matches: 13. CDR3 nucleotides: TGTGCCAGCAGTCCTTACTTATCCGGGACAGCCTATGGCTACACCTTC. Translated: CASSPYLSGTAYGYTF.

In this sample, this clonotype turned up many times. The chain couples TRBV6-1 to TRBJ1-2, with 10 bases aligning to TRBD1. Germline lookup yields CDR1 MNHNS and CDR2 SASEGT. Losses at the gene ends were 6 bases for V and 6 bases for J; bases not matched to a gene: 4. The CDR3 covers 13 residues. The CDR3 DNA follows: TGTGCCAGCAGGACGACAGGGGGCAATGGCTACACCTTC. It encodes CASRTTGGNGYTF.